The clone carrying this T cell receptor (beta chain) was recorded once. Germline-derived CDR1 and CDR2 are MNHEY and SMNVEV (reference sequence). CDR3 size: 16 residues. Trimming removed 3 bases from V and 6 bases from J, with 18 bases in between. Random hexamers were used to reverse transcribe roughly 0.45 to 1 ug of RNA. TCRdb used MiXCR to reprocess the immunoSEQ multiplex PCR reads, holding one entry per CDR3 protein. The top ten clones hold about 0.19% of a sample with 150,000 to 160,000 distinct CDR3 sequences, roughly 94% of them seen once. The data were obtained in a study of CD8 T cells in Susac syndrome.

The TCR comes from a human donor with multiple sclerosis. The chain combines TRBV27 with TRBJ2-1, with D maybe TRBD1 (6 bases). The specimen sequenced was CD8+ T cells from PBMCs. The CDR3 nucleotides are TGTGCCAGCAGTTTTTCAGCAGGGGAACGAATCAATGAGCAGTTCTTC. Its translation is CASSFSAGERINEQFF.